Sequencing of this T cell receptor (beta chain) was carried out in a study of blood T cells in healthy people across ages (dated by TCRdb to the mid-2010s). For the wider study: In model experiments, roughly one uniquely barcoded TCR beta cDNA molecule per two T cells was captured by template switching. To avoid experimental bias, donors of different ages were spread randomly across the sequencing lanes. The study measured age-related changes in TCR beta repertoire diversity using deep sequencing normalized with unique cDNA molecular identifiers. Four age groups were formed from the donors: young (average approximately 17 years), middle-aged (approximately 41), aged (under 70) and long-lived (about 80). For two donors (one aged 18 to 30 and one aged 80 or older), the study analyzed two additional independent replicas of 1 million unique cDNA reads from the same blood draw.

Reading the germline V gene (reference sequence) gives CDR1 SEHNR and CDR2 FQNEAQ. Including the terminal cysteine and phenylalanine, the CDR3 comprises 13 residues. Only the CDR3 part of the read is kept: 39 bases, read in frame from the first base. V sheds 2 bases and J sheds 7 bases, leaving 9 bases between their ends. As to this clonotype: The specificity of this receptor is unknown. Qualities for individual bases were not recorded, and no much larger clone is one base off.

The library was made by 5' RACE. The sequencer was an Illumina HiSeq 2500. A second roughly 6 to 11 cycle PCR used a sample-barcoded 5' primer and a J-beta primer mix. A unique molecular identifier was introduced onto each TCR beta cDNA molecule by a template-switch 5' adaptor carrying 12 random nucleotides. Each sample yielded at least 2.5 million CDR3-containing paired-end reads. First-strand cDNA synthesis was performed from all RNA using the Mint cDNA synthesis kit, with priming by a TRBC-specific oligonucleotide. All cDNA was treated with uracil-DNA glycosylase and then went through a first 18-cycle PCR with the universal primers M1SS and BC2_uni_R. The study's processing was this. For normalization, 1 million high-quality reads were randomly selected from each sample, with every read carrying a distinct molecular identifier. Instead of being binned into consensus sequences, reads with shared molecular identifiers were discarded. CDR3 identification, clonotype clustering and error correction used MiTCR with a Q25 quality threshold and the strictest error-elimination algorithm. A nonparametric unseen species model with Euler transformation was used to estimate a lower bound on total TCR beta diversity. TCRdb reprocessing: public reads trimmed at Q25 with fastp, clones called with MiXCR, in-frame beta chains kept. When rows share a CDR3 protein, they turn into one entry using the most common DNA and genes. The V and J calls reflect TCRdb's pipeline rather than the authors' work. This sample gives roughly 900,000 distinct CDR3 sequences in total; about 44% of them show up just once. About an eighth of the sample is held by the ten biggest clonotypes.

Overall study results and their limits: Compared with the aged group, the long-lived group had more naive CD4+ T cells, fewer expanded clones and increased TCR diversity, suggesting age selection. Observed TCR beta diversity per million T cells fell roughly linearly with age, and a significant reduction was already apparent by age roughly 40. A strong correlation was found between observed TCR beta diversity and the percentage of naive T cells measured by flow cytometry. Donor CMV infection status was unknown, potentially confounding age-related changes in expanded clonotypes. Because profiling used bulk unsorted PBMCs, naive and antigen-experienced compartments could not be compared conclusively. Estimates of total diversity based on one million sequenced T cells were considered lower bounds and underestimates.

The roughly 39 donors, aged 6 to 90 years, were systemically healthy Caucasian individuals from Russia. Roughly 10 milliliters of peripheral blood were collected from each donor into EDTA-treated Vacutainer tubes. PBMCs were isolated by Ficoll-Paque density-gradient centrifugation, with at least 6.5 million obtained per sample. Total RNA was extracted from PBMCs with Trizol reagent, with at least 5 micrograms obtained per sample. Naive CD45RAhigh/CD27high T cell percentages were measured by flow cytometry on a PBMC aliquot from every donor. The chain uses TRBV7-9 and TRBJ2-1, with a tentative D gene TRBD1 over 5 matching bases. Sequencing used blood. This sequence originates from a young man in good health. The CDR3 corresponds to CASSLPGQNEQFF. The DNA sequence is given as TGTGCCAGCAGCTTACCAGGGCAGAATGAGCAGTTCTTC.